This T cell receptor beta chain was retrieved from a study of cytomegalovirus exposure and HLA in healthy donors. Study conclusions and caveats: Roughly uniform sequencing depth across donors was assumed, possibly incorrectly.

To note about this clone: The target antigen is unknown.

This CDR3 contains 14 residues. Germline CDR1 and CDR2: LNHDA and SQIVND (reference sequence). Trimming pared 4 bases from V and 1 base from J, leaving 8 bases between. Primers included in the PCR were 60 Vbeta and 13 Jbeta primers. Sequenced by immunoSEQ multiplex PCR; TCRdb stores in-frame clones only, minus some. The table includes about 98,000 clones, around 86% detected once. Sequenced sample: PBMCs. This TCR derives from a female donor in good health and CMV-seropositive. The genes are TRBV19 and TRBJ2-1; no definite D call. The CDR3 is CASSTSESYNEQFF. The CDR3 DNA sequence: TGTGCCAGTAGTACCAGCGAATCCTACAATGAGCAGTTCTTC.